This T cell receptor beta chain was observed in a study of cytomegalovirus exposure and HLA in healthy donors. Study-level information: Unique TCRs numbering around 80 million, obtained from HLA-typed donors, made up an early data release. Broader study findings: With later analysis, a missense DCLRE1C variant became linked to TCR beta V- and J-gene trimming.

This clone is a singleton in its sample. Its specificity is unknown. PCR employed 60 Vbeta and 13 Jbeta primers. Original processing methods: Counted up in a later analysis, unique TCR beta chains came to some 72 million, with around 10 million shared. The method was immunoSEQ multiplex PCR; TCRdb's version includes in-frame clones alone and lacks a portion of them. D and trimming were read from the DNA, whereas the V and J calls and clone size are those reported in that table. The sample yields about 110,000 clones, over 60% seen once. In germline, CDR1 is SGHNT, CDR2 YYREEE (reference sequence). The trim removed 4 bases at V and 4 bases at J, leaving 9 bases unmatched. The CDR3 is made up of 15 amino acids.

The chain joins TRBV5-4 to TRBJ2-5; 8 nucleotides align to TRBD1. This clonotype was obtained from a woman younger than 45 in good health and CMV-seronegative. The sequencing sample was made of PBMCs. In nucleotides, the CDR3 is TGTGCCAGCAGCCTGACAGGGGAACACCGAGAGACCCAGTACTTC. The encoded protein is CASSLTGEHRETQYF.